One and the same sample provided the 30 T cell receptor beta chains below, sequenced in a study of regulatory T cells in long-lasting Graves disease. Sample time point: newly diagnosed GD, antithyroid drugs for less than 3 months. The TCR library was made from RNA that had been extracted from PBMCs in TRIzol. With iRepertoire HTBI primers and Arm-PCR of CDR3 regions, TCR beta libraries were built. TCRdb reprocessed the multiplex PCR reads via MiXCR and lists one record per CDR3 protein. The sample includes roughly 560,000 distinct CDR3 sequences, around 15% of them seen just once. These records were also assigned to another study, of T cells in Graves' hyperthyroidism and ophthalmopathy.

Here the sequenced sample was peripheral blood mononuclear cells (PBMCs), taken at new diagnosis, from a patient treated with antithyroid drugs. These receptors originate from a woman aged 35-65 years with Graves disease.

The table lists this clonotype with a few counts. The chain links TRBV5-7 to TRBJ2-1; D not resolved. TRBV5-7 is an ORF, and what it does is uncertain. The CDR3 sequence is 15 residues long. V gave up 0 bases and J gave up 5 bases, with 12 bases separating them. This chain's CDR3 is CASSLATTINNEQFF. For the CDR3, the DNA is TGTGCCAGCAGCTTGGCTACGACCATCAACAATGAGCAGTTCTTC.

There are a few counts of this clonotype. The genes are TRBV6-1 and TRBJ2-1; no clear D. Deletions cut 7 bases from V and 3 bases from J, with 10 bases between. CDR3 length equals 13 residues. Germline CDR1 reads MNHNS; CDR2 reads SASEGT. The CDR3 DNA is TGTGCCAGCACTCGGACGGTCTACAATGAGCAGTTCTTC. Translating it yields CASTRTVYNEQFF.

Worth noting for this clonotype: This may come from a read error, since a much larger clone is one base off. The chain carries TRBV30 and TRBJ1-5; a weak D match, TRBD1 (5 bases). Germline CDR1 GTSNPN, CDR2 SVGIG (reference sequence). The CDR3 contains 14 residues. The CDR3 nucleotides read TGTGCCTGGAGTGGGGGGTATAGCAATCAGCTCCAGCATTTT. Its protein is CAWSGGYSNQLQHF.

There are a few counts of this clonotype. The rearrangement links TRBV4-2 to TRBJ2-2; a possible D gene is TRBD2 (7 bases). V was pared by 1 base and J by 0 bases, with 12 bases between. CDR1 is LGHNA, CDR2 YNFKEQ, per germline. The CDR3 has 17 residues. For the CDR3, the DNA is TGTGCCAGCAGCCAAGTTGTGGGGGGGCCGAACACCGGGGAGCTGTTTTTT. This sequence encodes CASSQVVGGPNTGELFF.

For this clonotype: At one end, the junction sequence differs from germline, possibly due to a read error. The chain has TRBV11-2 and TRBJ1-3, with D maybe TRBD1 (5 bases). There are 16 residues in the CDR3. Germline CDR1 and CDR2: SGHAT and FQNNGV. CDR3 DNA sequence: TGTGCCAGCAGCTTAGCCCCGGGACCCTCTGGAGACACCATATATTTT. Protein sequence: CASSLAPGPSGDTIYF.

In its sample, this clonotype was seen many times. This chain links TRBV12-3 or TRBV12-4 with TRBJ1-1, with 9 bases lining up with TRBD1. V was pared by 5 bases and J by 1 base, with 5 bases of the junction left unmatched. CDR3 length: 15 amino acids. CDR3 sequence: CASSNPGQGNTEAFF. The DNA for the CDR3 is TGTGCCAGCAGTAATCCGGGACAGGGGAACACTGAAGCTTTCTTT.

This chain links TRBV28 with TRBJ1-6; D is undetermined. Germline assignment: CDR1 MDHEN and CDR2 SYDVKM. The CDR3 is 14 amino acids. Between the trimmed V and J ends, which lost 10 bases and 0 bases, there was a span of 10 bases. The CDR3, as DNA: TGTGCCACCCGCCGGGACTCCTATAATTCACCCCTCCACTTT. It codes for CATRRDSYNSPLHF.

The genes are TRBV27 and TRBJ1-5, with D perhaps TRBD1 (5 bases). The V end was cut by 6 bases, the J end by 4 bases, with 16 bases between. From germline, CDR1 is MNHEY and CDR2 SMNVEV (reference sequence). The CDR3 covers 15 residues. CDR3 sequence: CASRPFATANQPQHF. CDR3 DNA: TGTGCCAGCAGGCCATTCGCGACAGCGAATCAGCCCCAGCATTTT.

This clonotype occurred a few times. The chain has TRBV10-3 and TRBJ2-3; tentatively, D is TRBD1 or TRBD2 (5 bases each). V dropped 2 bases and J dropped 7 bases, with 16 bases sitting between them. The CDR3 sequence is 15 residues long. Germline CDR1 and CDR2: ENHRY and SYGVKD. The CDR3 loop reads CAISEGGEVKNTQYF. The CDR3 DNA sequence: TGTGCCATCAGTGAGGGGGGTGAGGTCAAGAATACGCAGTATTTT.

This clonotype was seen more than once but under ten times. The genes are TRBV4-1 and TRBJ2-5, with 9 bases identical to TRBD1. Germline CDR1 reads MGHRA; CDR2 reads YSYEKL. V shed 1 base and J 5 bases; nucleotides not matched to a gene: 11. The CDR3 has 17 residues. CDR3 in amino acids: CASSQGIGTGSEETQYF. CDR3 bases: TGCGCCAGCAGCCAAGGTATTGGGACAGGGTCGGAGGAGACCCAGTACTTC.

The sample holds many counts of this clonotype. The V and J genes are TRBV6-6 and TRBJ2-1, with 12 nucleotides matching TRBD2. Germline assignment: CDR1 MNHNY and CDR2 SVGAGI (reference sequence). Trimming at V came to 0 bases and at J to 4 bases, leaving 4 bases not matched to a gene. The CDR3 contains 17 residues. The CDR3 spells CASSYSTSGGRYNEQFF. CDR3 in DNA: TGTGCCAGCAGTTACTCGACTAGCGGGGGTCGATACAATGAGCAGTTCTTC.

The chain couples TRBV6-2 or TRBV6-3 to TRBJ1-2; TRBD1 might be the D (6 bases). The V and J ends lost 5 bases and 8 bases respectively, with 9 bases between them. Germline CDR1 is MNHEY and CDR2 is SVGEGT. The CDR3 is 11 residues long. CDR3 coding DNA: TGTGCCAGCAGTGAGGGGGAAGGCTACACCTTC. Encoded protein: CASSEGEGYTF.

This sequence joins TRBV5-1 and TRBJ2-3; no firm D call. This CDR3 is built from 15 residues. V lost 0 bases to trimming and J lost 0 bases, with 8 bases between them. The V gene's germline CDR1 is SGHRS and CDR2 YFSETQ. CDR3 in amino acids: CASSLVYSSTDTQYF. Written as DNA, the CDR3 is TGCGCCAGCAGCTTGGTTTATTCTAGCACAGATACGCAGTATTTT.

This clonotype showed up many times. The J gene is TRBJ2-7, the V gene TRBV5-1; D gene unclear. This CDR3 comprises 14 residues. Germline CDR1 reads SGHRS; CDR2 reads YFSETQ. Trimming took off 0 bases at V and 6 bases at J, with 13 bases between the two ends. CDR3 sequence reads: CASSLAGNSGEQYF. The CDR3 nucleotides are TGCGCCAGCAGCTTGGCTGGGAACTCGGGCGAGCAGTACTTC.

The CDR3 coding sequence is TGTGCCAGCAGCCCCCTTCAGACTAGCGGGGCCAATGAGCAGTTCTTC. This codes for CASSPLQTSGANEQFF. This chain links TRBV3-1 with TRBJ2-1; 11 bases agree with TRBD2. With 4 bases clipped from V and 6 bases from J, the junction kept 8 bases outside the gene matches. This CDR3 comprises 16 residues. CDR1 and CDR2 (germline): LGHDT, YNNKEL (reference sequence).

The V and J genes are TRBV11-3 and TRBJ1-5; D call uncertain. The CDR3 is 14 amino acids. The V end was cut by 7 bases, the J end by 5 bases, with 15 bases between. In germline, CDR1 is SGHNT, CDR2 YENEEA. The chain's CDR3 is CASNERNGHQPQHF. In DNA, the CDR3 is TGTGCCAGCAACGAGCGAAACGGTCATCAGCCCCAGCATTTT.

Many counts were recorded for this clonotype. V usage is TRBV5-1 and J usage is TRBJ2-3; 8 bases match TRBD1. V lost 1 base, J lost 2 bases, and 3 bases stayed unmatched. This CDR3 comprises 15 residues. The germline gives CDR1 SGHRS, CDR2 YFSETQ. CDR3 nucleotides: TGCGCCAGCAGCTTGCAGGGGGCAGTCACAGATACGCAGTATTTT. Translation: CASSLQGAVTDTQYF.

This clonotype has ten or more counts. This chain joins TRBV11-2 and TRBJ2-1; a possible D gene is TRBD2 (5 bases). There are 14 residues in the CDR3. V was pared by 2 bases and J by 6 bases, with 11 bases between. Per germline, CDR1 SGHAT and CDR2 FQNNGV. The CDR3 loop reads CASSLRLAPNEQFF. The CDR3 nucleotides are TGTGCCAGCAGCTTACGGCTAGCTCCCAATGAGCAGTTCTTC. Complete variable domain (other parts from reference TRBV11-2 and TRBJ2-1): EAGVAQSPRYKIIEKRQSVAFWCNPISGHATLYWYQQILGQGPKLLIQFQNNGVVDDSQLPKDRFSAERLKGVDSTLKIQPAKLEDSAVYLCASSLRLAPNEQFFGPGTRLTVL.

This clonotype came up many times. This sequence joins TRBV11-2 and TRBJ2-5; 12 bases are a match to TRBD2. Germline CDR1 and CDR2: SGHAT and FQNNGV. The CDR3 spans 15 residues. V dropped 5 bases and J dropped 5; count of bases not matched to a gene: 6. CDR3 amino acids: CASSEYLAGGETQYF. The CDR3 nucleotides read TGTGCCAGCAGCGAATACCTAGCGGGAGGGGAGACCCAGTACTTC.

The chain has TRBV14 and TRBJ1-6, with TRBD1 matching over 7 bases. Germline values: CDR1 SGHDN, CDR2 FVKESK. The CDR3 loop spans 18 amino acids. V shed 1 base, J shed 2 bases, and the junction held 8 bases outside the gene matches. CDR3 region: CASSQGRTGGAYNSPLHF. The DNA for the CDR3 is TGTGCCAGCAGCCAAGGTAGGACAGGAGGCGCCTATAATTCACCCCTCCACTTT.

This clonotype was recorded at least ten times. The rearrangement uses TRBV24-1 and TRBJ2-1, with D perhaps given as TRBD1 or TRBD2 (5 bases each). V was pared by 2 bases and J by 5 bases, with 15 bases between. The CDR3 length is 16 residues. The V gene's germline CDR1 is KGHDR and CDR2 SFDVKD. The CDR3 reads CATSDSAGTHHNEQFF. The CDR3 DNA reads as TGTGCCACCAGTGATTCGGCCGGGACCCACCACAATGAGCAGTTCTTC.

The V and J genes are TRBV20-1 and TRBJ2-5; the D is unclear. Trimming stripped 0 bases from V and 2 bases from J, with 22 bases between. Germline lookup yields CDR1 DFQATT and CDR2 SNEGSKA (reference sequence). The CDR3 has 18 residues. For the CDR3, the DNA is TGCAGTGCTAGAGATAGGGCCCCGACGGCTGAATGGCAAGAGACCCAGTACTTC. Translating gives CSARDRAPTAEWQETQYF.

This clonotype was detected ten times or more. The gene calls are TRBV12-3 or TRBV12-4 and TRBJ2-1; D perhaps matches TRBD1 (5 bases). The V end was cut by 3 bases, the J end by 6 bases, with 18 bases between. The CDR3 is made up of 16 amino acids. CDR3 loop: CASSLGRSGLGNEQFF. CDR3 bases: TGTGCCAGCAGTTTGGGTCGGTCAGGGTTAGGCAATGAGCAGTTCTTC.

In this sample, this clonotype turned up many times. CDR3 amino acids: CASSLSASGGRLAKNIQYF. The DNA for the CDR3 is TGTGCCAGCAGTTTATCGGCTAGCGGGGGACGTTTAGCCAAAAACATTCAGTACTTC. This sequence joins TRBV12-3 or TRBV12-4 and TRBJ2-4; 10 bases agree with TRBD2. Trimming at V came to 2 bases and at J to 0 bases, leaving 10 bases not matched to a gene. The CDR3 totals 19 residues.

The table lists this clonotype with a few counts. The gene calls are TRBV3-1 and TRBJ2-7, with D possibly being TRBD1 or TRBD2 (5 bases each). Per the germline V gene, CDR1 is LGHDT and CDR2 is YNNKEL (reference sequence). V was trimmed by 6 bases and J by 0 bases, leaving 15 bases between them. The CDR3 sequence is 15 residues long. In DNA form, the CDR3 reads TGTGCCAGCAGTCCCGGGACGCCGAGCTCCTACGAGCAGTACTTC. This gives the protein CASSPGTPSSYEQYF.

This clonotype was counted at least ten times. The chain has TRBV6-1 and TRBJ1-1, with a possible D match to TRBD1 (5 bases). V shed 8 bases and J shed 2 bases, with 9 bases lying between them. The CDR3 loop spans 12 amino acids. The germline CDR1 and CDR2 sequences are MNHNS and SASEGT. In DNA form, the CDR3 reads TGTGCCAGCGGGACGGTTAACACTGAAGCTTTCTTT. Its translation: CASGTVNTEAFF.

The V call is TRBV10-3, the J call TRBJ1-4, with D possibly being TRBD1 (5 bases). This CDR3 has 13 residues. The germline V and J ends were trimmed by 4 bases and 8 bases, with 11 bases remaining between them. Germline CDR1 and CDR2: ENHRY and SYGVKD. In nucleotides, the CDR3 is TGTGCCATCAGTGTGACAGAAAGGGAAAAACTGTTTTTT. Translation gives CAISVTEREKLFF.

This chain uses TRBV12-3 or TRBV12-4 with TRBJ1-1; D ambiguous. The CDR3 covers 14 residues. The ends were cut back, 2 bases at V and 1 base at J, with 8 bases in the middle. This chain's CDR3 is CASSLLGPNTEAFF. The CDR3 nucleotides read TGTGCCAGCAGTTTACTCGGGCCGAACACTGAAGCTTTCTTT.

This clonotype was found many times. The chain uses TRBV3-1 and TRBJ1-4; D is uncertain. Looked up from germline, CDR1 is LGHDT and CDR2 is YNNKEL (reference sequence). The CDR3 spans 16 residues. The V gene lost 1 base and the J gene lost 0 bases, with 9 bases spanning the gap. The CDR3 sequence is CASSQVPVATNEKLFF. CDR3 DNA sequence: TGTGCCAGCAGCCAAGTGCCGGTAGCAACTAATGAAAAACTGTTTTTT. The variable domain in full, completed from reference TRBV3-1 and TRBJ1-4, reads DTAVSQTPKYLVTQMGNDKSIKCEQNLGHDTMYWYKQDSKKFLKIMFSYNNKELIINETVPNRFSPKSPDKAHLNLHINSLELGDSAVYFCASSQVPVATNEKLFFGSGTQLSVL.

Comment on this clonotype: The germline gene is not matched at one end of the junction; a read error may be the cause. The chain links TRBV12-3 or TRBV12-4 to TRBJ2-5, with 9 nucleotides matching TRBD2. The CDR3 contains 14 residues. The CDR3 reads CAISTTSGQETQYF. The CDR3 bases are TGTGCCATCAGTACGACTAGCGGCCAAGAGACCCAGTACTTC.